The clone carrying this TCR beta chain was counted at least ten times. Relying on iRepertoire HTBI primers and Arm-PCR of CDR3 regions, the team built TCR beta libraries. From the multiplex PCR reads, TCRdb called clonotypes with MiXCR, one entry per CDR3 protein. This sample has some 340,000 distinct CDR3 sequences, with 10% to 15% found just once. The entry originates in a study of regulatory T cells in long-lasting Graves disease. Time point of the sample: newly diagnosed GD, antithyroid drugs for less than 3 months. RNA isolated from PBMCs was used to make the TCR library. Trimming left V 3 bases short and J 4 bases short, with 15 bases between. CDR1 and CDR2 (germline): DFQATT, SNEGSKA (reference sequence). CDR3 length: 14 amino acids. The same data also went into a second study, on T cells in Graves' hyperthyroidism and ophthalmopathy.

The TCR sequence derives from a woman in her late teens or twenties with Graves disease. The starting material was peripheral blood mononuclear cells (PBMCs), obtained at new diagnosis, from a patient treated with antithyroid drugs. This chain links TRBV20-1 with TRBJ1-1, with D hard to call. CDR3 loop: CSASPPDLATEAFF. As DNA, the CDR3 is TGCAGTGCTAGTCCCCCGGACTTAGCCACTGAAGCTTTCTTT.